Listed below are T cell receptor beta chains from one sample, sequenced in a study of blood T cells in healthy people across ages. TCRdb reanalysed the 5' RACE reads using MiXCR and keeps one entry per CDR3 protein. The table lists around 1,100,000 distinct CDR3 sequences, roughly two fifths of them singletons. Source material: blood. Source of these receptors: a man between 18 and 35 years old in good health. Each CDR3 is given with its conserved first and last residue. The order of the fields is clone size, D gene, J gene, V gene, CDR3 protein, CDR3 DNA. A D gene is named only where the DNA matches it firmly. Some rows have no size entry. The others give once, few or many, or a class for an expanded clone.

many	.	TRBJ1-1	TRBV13	CASRTRGGMNTEAFF	TGTGCCAGCAGGACTCGGGGGGGAATGAACACTGAAGCTTTCTTT
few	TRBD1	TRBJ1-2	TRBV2	CASSEGTGSGYGYTF	TGTGCCAGCAGTGAGGGGACAGGGAGTGGCTATGGCTACACCTTC
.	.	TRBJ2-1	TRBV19	CASSIRLGESTYNEQFF	TGTGCCAGTAGTATCCGACTCGGCGAATCAACCTACAATGAGCAGTTCTTC
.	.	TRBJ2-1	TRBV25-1	CASSDGGEQFF	TGTGCCAGCAGTGATGGGGGTGAGCAGTTCTTC
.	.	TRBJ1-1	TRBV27	CASSLTEYTEAFF	TGTGCCAGCAGTTTGACAGAGTACACTGAAGCTTTCTTT
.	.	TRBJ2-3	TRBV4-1	CASSQVGGTQDTQYF	TGCGCCAGCAGCCAAGTCGGCGGGACTCAGGATACGCAGTATTTT
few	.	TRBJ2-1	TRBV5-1	CASSLDQGGYNEQFF	TGCGCCAGCAGCTTGGATCAGGGGGGCTACAATGAGCAGTTCTTC
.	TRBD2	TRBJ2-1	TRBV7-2	CASRSGTSGVNEQFF	TGTGCCAGCAGATCCGGGACTAGCGGAGTCAATGAGCAGTTCTTC
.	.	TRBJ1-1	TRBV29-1	CSETSGSKTEAFF	TGCAGCGAAACTTCGGGGAGCAAGACTGAAGCTTTCTTT
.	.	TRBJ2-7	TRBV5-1	CASSLAGANYEQYF	TGCGCCAGCAGCTTGGCCGGAGCCAACTACGAGCAGTACTTC
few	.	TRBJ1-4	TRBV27	CASSLRFSEKLFF	TGTGCCAGCAGTTTAAGGTTTAGCGAAAAACTGTTTTTT
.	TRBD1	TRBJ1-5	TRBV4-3	CASSQDARGLMQSQHF	TGCGCCAGCAGCCAAGATGCCAGGGGGCTTATGCAGTCCCAGCATTTT
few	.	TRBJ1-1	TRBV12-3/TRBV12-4	CASSSQQMNTEAFF	TGTGCCAGCAGTTCCCAACAGATGAACACTGAAGCTTTCTTT
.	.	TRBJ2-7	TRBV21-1	CASSKENVGQGLYEQYF	TGTGCCAGCAGCAAAGAAAATGTGGGACAGGGATTATACGAGCAGTACTTC
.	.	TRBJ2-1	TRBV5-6	CASSFYSQGETQFF	TGTGCCAGCAGCTTTTACAGCCAAGGGGAGACCCAGTTCTTC
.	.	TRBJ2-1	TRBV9	CACSSRPTSNGEQFF	TGTGCCTGCAGCTCCCGCCCGACTAGTAACGGTGAGCAGTTCTTC
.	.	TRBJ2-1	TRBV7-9	CATQGGNTYNEQFF	TGTGCCACCCAGGGGGGTAACACCTACAATGAGCAGTTCTTC
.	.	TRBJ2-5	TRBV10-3	CAMGPEQETQYF	TGTGCCATGGGTCCGGAACAAGAGACCCAGTACTTC
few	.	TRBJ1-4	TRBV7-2	CASSGTGTGNEKLFF	TGTGCCAGCAGCGGCACCGGGACGGGAAATGAAAAACTGTTTTTT
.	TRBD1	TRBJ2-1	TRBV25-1	CASSESGGLSYNEQFF	TGTGCCAGCAGTGAATCAGGGGGCCTCTCCTACAATGAGCAGTTCTTC
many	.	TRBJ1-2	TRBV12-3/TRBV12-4	CASSSLTYTRYGYTF	TGTGCCAGCAGTTCCCTGACATATACCCGCTATGGCTACACCTTC
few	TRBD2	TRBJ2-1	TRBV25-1	CASSERLGGYGYNEQFF	TGTGCCAGCAGTGAAAGGCTCGGGGGGTATGGCTACAATGAGCAGTTCTTC
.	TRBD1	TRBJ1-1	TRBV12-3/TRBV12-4	CASSTRQGVGTEAFF	TGTGCCAGCAGTACTCGACAGGGAGTAGGCACTGAAGCTTTCTTT
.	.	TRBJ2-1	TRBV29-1	CSVGPGTSEFF	.
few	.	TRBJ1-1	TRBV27	CASSLSAIHTEAFF	TGTGCCAGCAGTTTATCTGCAATTCACACTGAAGCTTTCTTT
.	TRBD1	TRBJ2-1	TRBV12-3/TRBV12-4	CASSPTGTGLYNEQFF	TGTGCCAGCAGTCCAACCGGGACAGGTCTTTACAATGAGCAGTTCTTC
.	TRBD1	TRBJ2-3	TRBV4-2	CASSPLTDRVGTDTQYF	TGTGCCAGCAGCCCTCTTACAGACAGGGTCGGCACAGATACGCAGTATTTT
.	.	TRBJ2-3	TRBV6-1	CASSEFGRVSTDTQYF	TGTGCCAGCAGTGAGTTTGGCCGAGTCAGCACAGATACGCAGTATTTT
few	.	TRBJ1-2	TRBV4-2	CASTPTLESNYGYTF	TGTGCCAGCACCCCTACCTTGGAATCCAACTATGGCTACACCTTC
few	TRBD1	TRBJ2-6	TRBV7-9	CASREGGAEGANVLTF	TGTGCCAGCAGAGAAGGGGGCGCGGAAGGGGCCAACGTCCTGACTTTC
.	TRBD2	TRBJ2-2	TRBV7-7	CASSMGLNTGELFF	TGTGCTAGCAGTATGGGACTAAACACCGGGGAGCTGTTTTTT
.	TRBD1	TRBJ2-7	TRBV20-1	CSAPRTGSYEQYF	TGCAGTGCTCCAAGGACAGGGTCCTACGAGCAGTACTTC
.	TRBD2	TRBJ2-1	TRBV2	CASSEVTSGWDNEQFF	TGTGCCAGCAGTGAAGTTACTAGCGGGTGGGACAATGAGCAGTTCTTC
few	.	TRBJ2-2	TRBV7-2	CASNPPLGELFF	TGTGCCAGCAACCCTCCCCTAGGGGAGCTGTTTTTT
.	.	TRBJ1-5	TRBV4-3	CASSQEYGARHQPQHF	TGCGCCAGCAGCCAAGAATACGGGGCCCGGCATCAGCCCCAGCATTTT
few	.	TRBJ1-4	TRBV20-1	CSALGAQNEKLFF	TGCAGTGCCCTAGGGGCCCAAAATGAAAAACTGTTTTTT
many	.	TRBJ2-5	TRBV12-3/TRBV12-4	CASSPINGETQYF	TGTGCCAGCAGCCCGATAAACGGAGAGACCCAGTACTTC
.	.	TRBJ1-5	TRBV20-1	CSARLMTANQPQHF	TGCAGTGCTAGACTCATGACAGCCAATCAGCCCCAGCATTTT
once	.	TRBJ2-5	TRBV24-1	CATSESYQETQYF	TGTGCCACCAGTGAGTCATACCAAGAGACCCAGTACTTC
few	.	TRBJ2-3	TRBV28	CASSNQGPTDTQYF	TGTGCCAGCAGTAATCAGGGGCCCACAGATACGCAGTATTTT
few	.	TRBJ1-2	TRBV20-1	CSPQGVYTF	TGCAGCCCCCAAGGAGTATACACCTTC
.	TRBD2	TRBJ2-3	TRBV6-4	CASSEEAGVNTDTQYF	TGTGCCAGCAGTGAAGAAGCGGGGGTGAACACAGATACGCAGTATTTT
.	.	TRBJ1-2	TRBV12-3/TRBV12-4	CASATGTGTNYGHTF	TGTGCCAGCGCCACGGGGACCGGGACTAACTATGGCCACACCTTC
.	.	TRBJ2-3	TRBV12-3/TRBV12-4	CVSSPLGGGTDTQYF	TGTGTCAGCAGCCCGCTTGGGGGAGGCACAGATACGCAGTATTTT
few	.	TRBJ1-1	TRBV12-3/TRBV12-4	CASSLGLFNTEAFF	TGTGCCAGCAGCCTTGGACTCTTTAACACTGAAGCTTTCTTT
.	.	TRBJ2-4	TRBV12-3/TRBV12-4	CASSFQGRSGTIQYF	TGTGCCAGCAGTTTCCAGGGACGGTCAGGAACCATTCAGTACTTC